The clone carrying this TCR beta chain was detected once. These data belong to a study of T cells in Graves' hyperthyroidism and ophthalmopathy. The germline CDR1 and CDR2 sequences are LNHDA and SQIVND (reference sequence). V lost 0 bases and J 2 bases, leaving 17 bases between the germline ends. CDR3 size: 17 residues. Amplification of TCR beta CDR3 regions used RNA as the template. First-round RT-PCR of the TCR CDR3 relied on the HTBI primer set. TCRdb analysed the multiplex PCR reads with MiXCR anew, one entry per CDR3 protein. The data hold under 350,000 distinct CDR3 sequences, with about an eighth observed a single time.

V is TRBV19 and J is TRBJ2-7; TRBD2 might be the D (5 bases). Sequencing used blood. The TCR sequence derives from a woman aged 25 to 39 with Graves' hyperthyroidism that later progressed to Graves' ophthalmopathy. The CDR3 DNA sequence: TGTGCCAGTAGTATAGACCCCCGTAAGGGAGACCCCTACGAGCAGTACTTC. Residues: CASSIDPRKGDPYEQYF.